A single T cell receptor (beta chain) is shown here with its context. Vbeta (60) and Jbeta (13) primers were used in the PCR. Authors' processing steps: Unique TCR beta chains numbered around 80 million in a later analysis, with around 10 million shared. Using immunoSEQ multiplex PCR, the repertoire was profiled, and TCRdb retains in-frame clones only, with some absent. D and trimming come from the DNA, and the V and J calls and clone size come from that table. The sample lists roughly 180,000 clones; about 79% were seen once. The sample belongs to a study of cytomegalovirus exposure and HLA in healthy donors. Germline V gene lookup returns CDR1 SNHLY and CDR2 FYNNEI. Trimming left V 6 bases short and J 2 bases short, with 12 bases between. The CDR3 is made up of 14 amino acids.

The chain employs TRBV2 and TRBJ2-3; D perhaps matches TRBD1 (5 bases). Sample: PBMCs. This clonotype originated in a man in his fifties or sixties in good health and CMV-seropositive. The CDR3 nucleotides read TGTGCCAGCAGGTTTACAGGAATCACAGATACGCAGTATTTT. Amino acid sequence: CASRFTGITDTQYF.